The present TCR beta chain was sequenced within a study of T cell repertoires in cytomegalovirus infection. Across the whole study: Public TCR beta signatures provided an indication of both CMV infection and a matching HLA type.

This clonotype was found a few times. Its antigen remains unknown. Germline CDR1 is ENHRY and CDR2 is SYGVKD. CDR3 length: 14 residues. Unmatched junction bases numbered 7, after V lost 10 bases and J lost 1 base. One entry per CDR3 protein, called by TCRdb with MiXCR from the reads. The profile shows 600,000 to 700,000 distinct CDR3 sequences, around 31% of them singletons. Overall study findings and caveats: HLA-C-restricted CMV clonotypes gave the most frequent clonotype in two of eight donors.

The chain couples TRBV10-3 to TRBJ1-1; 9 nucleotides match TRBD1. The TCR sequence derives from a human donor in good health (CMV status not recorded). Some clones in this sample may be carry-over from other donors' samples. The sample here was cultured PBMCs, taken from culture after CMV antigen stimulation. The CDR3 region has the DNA TGTGCCACAACAGGGGGCTCAGGGAACACTGAAGCTTTCTTT. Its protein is CATTGGSGNTEAFF.